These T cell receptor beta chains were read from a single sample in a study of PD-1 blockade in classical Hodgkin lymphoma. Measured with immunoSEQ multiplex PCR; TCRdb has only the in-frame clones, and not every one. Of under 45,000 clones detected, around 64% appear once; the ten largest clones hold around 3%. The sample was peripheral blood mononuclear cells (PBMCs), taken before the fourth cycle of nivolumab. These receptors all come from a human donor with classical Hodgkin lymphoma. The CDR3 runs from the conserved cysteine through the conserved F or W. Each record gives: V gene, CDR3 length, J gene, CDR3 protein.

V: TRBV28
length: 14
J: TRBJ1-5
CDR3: CASSSGSGAQPQHF

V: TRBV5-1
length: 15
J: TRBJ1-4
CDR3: CASSLGRSTNEKLFF

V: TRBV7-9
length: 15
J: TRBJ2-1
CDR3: CASSSRLAGGNEQFF

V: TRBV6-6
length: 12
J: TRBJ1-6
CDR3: CASSYLWGPLHF

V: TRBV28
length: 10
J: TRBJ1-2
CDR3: CASRGYGYTF

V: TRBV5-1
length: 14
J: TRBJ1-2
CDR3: CASSLDQGVNGYTF

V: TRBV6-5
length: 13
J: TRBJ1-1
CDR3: CASSSFRGTEAFF

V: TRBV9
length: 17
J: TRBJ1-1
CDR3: CASSSPLDRPMNTEAFF

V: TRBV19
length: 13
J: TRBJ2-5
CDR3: CASSVDRGETQYF

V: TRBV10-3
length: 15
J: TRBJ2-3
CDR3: CAISESPVSTDTQYF

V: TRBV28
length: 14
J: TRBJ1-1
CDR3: CASSSPPHNTEAFF

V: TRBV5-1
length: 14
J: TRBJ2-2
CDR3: CASSSSDRAGELFF

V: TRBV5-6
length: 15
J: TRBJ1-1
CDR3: CASSLVGSPNTEAFF

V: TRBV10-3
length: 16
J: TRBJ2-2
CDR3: CAIRFAGGRDTGELFF

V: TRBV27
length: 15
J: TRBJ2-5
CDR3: CASSSDRGRQETQYF

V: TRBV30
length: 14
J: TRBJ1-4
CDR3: CAWNGLSANEKLFF

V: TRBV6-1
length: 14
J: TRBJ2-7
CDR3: CASRGQGWSYEQYF

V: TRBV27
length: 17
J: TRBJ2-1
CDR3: CASVAHSGGPIYNEQFF

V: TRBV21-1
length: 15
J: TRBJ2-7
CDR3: CASSKRPDRNYEQYF

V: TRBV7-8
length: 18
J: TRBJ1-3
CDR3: CASSLFLGQGFSGNTIYF

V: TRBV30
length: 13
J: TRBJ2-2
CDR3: CAWSLQEDGELFF

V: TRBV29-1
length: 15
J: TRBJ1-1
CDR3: CSVESRRVNGAEAFF

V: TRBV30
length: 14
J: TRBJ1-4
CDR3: CAWSRLGLGEKLFF

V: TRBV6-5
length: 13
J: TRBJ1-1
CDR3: CASKGFGGTEAFF

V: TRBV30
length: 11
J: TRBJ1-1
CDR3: CAWSRSNEAFF

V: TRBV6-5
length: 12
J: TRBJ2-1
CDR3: CASSYSGLEQFF